The source of this T cell receptor beta chain is a study of regulatory T cells in long-lasting Graves disease (dated by TCRdb to the early 2020s). Looking at the study overall: Antithyroid drugs had been taken for less than 3 months by newly diagnosed Graves' disease patients. Persistent Graves' disease patients were compared with newly diagnosed Graves' disease patients by peripheral blood TCR sequencing and RNA sequencing. The study was conducted in China and was registered as a clinical trial. TCR sequencing covered some 13 persistent and 20 or so newly diagnosed Graves' disease patients, around 35 samples in total. Paper-wide results and their limitations: The study examined only peripheral blood because the primary lesion, thyroid tissue, could not be accessed. The small sample size was acknowledged by the authors as a limitation that may reduce accuracy. Compared with newly diagnosed patients, patients with persistent Graves' disease had lower TCR Shannon entropy and fewer highly expanded clones, which suggests clonal expansion. Persistent patients shared more public clonotypes among themselves (around 3,000) than newly diagnosed patients did (about 970). Only the TCR beta chain was sequenced and analyzed. Preferential use of TRBV28, TRBJ1-2 and TRBJ2-5 was observed in persistent disease, whereas TRBV20-1 and TRBJ2-1 were favored in newly diagnosed disease.

The library came from multiplex PCR. Sequencing took place on an Illumina HiSeq 4000. TCR beta libraries were built with iRepertoire HTBI primers and Arm-PCR amplification of CDR3 regions. Before sequencing, the PCR products underwent gel purification. Per the source publication's procedure: Gene usage analysis of CDR3 amino acid clonotypes used the 62 TRBV and more than 13 TRBJ segments found across samples. Filtered high-quality paired reads were merged into contigs using COPE and FqMerger. BLAST was used to align contigs to IMGT TRBV, TRBD and TRBJ reference genes, with CDR3 defined following IMGT. Clonotypes above 0.1% frequency were classified as highly expanded clones. Shannon entropy served as the measure of repertoire diversity, while the Gini coefficient captured V-J evenness. Public clonotypes were defined as clonotypes shared by more than one individual. TCRdb itself trimmed the public reads at Q25 with fastp, ran MiXCR and retained productive beta chains. Each CDR3 protein gets just one entry, which takes the most common genes and DNA from the rows behind it. These V and J calls derive from TCRdb rather than the authors' analysis. The table for this sample lists over 500,000 distinct CDR3 sequences; about 16% of them were counted only once. Clones ranked in the top ten supply 12% of the sample.

Concerning this clonotype itself: Its antigen remains undetermined. Nothing much larger sits one base from this clone, and base qualities are not available.

The CDR3 covers 12 residues, taking in both the cysteine and the phenylalanine. Only the CDR3 part of the read is kept: 36 bases, read in frame from the first base. CDR1 and CDR2 are read off the germline V gene as SGHTA and FQGNSA. Trimming takes 5 bases from V and 4 bases from J, and the germline ends sit 8 bases apart. The time point label here, explained by the study, means: newly diagnosed GD, antithyroid drugs for less than 3 months. For both TCR sequencing and RNA sequencing, RNA was extracted from PBMCs in TRIzol. The diagnosis of Graves' disease was made according to American Thyroid Association guidelines. The patients came from an endocrinology department in Xi'an, China. From each patient, nine milliliters of peripheral blood was collected into an EDTA anticoagulant tube. Ficoll Paque Plus density gradient separation was used to isolate PBMCs, and no further T cell sorting was done. An Agilent 2100 Bioanalyzer and agarose gel were used to check RNA quality, and a NanoDrop 2000 was used to measure RNA concentration.

These same data were also listed under a study on T cells in Graves' hyperthyroidism and ophthalmopathy. As that second paper reports: Stable Graves' hyperthyroidism was defined as the absence of progression to ophthalmopathy over 18 months of follow-up. Hyperthyroidism patients were aged 18 to 65 years and newly diagnosed, with disease duration of less than 2 months. Patients with uncontrolled infections, other autoimmune diseases, pregnancy or lactation were excluded. Clinical symptoms, serum thyroxine and TRAb, thyroid ultrasound, and orbital computed tomography formed the basis for the diagnoses. The TCR CDR3 was subjected to a first round of RT-PCR using the HTBI primer set and the Qiagen OneStep RT-PCR kit. Most expanded thyroid clonotypes (frequency above 0.001) were also detected in blood, suggesting blood repertoires may reflect thyroid immune responses. A 13 V-J signature model separated ophthalmopathy from stable hyperthyroidism, with over 85% sensitivity and roughly 81% specificity in cross-validation and 80%/75% in testing. In validation, the model predicted progression to ophthalmopathy with approximately 71% sensitivity and 72% to 85% specificity, a median of about 6 months before onset. To identify TCR V-J signatures that set the groups apart, the researchers used a discovery cohort of about a hundred patients, made up of 40 to 45 with Graves' ophthalmopathy and some 60 with stable Graves' hyperthyroidism. Prospective prediction of ophthalmopathy was tested in an independent validation cohort of fewer than 20 hyperthyroidism patients and 17 patients who later progressed to ophthalmopathy. The 100 or so discovery patients were divided at random into training and test sets in a 7:3 ratio. The study also compared thyroid tissue and blood T-cell repertoires from about six Graves' hyperthyroidism patients. After sampling, hyperthyroidism patients received methimazole starting at 30 mg daily, and ophthalmopathy patients received high-dose intravenous methylprednisolone. A second multiplex PCR round built the libraries, followed by size selection and purification. Paired-end sequencing of the libraries was performed with 100 bp reads on an Illumina HiSeq2000. Raw data were processed with SOAPnuke, discarding reads with adapters, uncalled bases, mean Phred below 15, or no exact constant-primer or identifier match. High-quality paired reads were merged using COPE v1.2.5, and each unique nucleotide sequence was defined as a clonotype. Clonotypes were aligned to IMGT TRBV, TRBD and TRBJ reference segments using MiTCR v1.1. The analysis included only V-J combinations with a frequency above 0.0001, which together covered around 99% of the repertoires. The TCS score was defined as F50 (clonal expansion) divided by E x V (chaos), with BLOSUM62-based TCRdist calculated between CDR3 peptides within each V-J. Welch's t-statistics and random forest reduced around 510 V-J features to 10 to 15, which were used in a naive Bayes classifier (R e1071). No statistical method was used to set the sample size in advance, and investigators knew the group allocation. The paper describes TCR Vbeta CDR3 sequencing of 140 or so peripheral blood samples, made up of about 41 ophthalmopathy patients, more than 70 hyperthyroidism patients and some 17 progressor patients.

The specimen comprised peripheral blood mononuclear cells (PBMCs), sampled at new diagnosis, from a patient treated with antithyroid drugs. The chain is assembled from TRBV7-2 and TRBJ2-5, with the D gene not clear enough to name. This sequence was found in a man between 18 and 35 years old with Graves disease. Donor details come from another sample of the same person, matched by shared clones. The sequence in DNA is TGTGCCAGCAGCCGCCCCATAGAGACCCAGTACTTC. It encodes CASSRPIETQYF. The full variable domain, with segments outside the CDR3 supplied by the reference TRBV7-2 and TRBJ2-5 proteins, appears as GAGVSQSPSNKVTEKGKDVELRCDPISGHTALYWYRQSLGQGLEFLIYFQGNSAPDKSGLPSDRFSAERTGGSVSTLTIQRTQQEDSAVYLCASSRPIETQYFGPGTRLLVL.